This section outlines one T cell receptor beta chain sequence together with its context. This clonotype was seen only a few times. Its antigen remains undetermined. Base qualities are not provided; no much larger clone lies one nucleotide away. This sample was taken from a study of T-cell reconstitution after alpha-beta-depleted transplantation in children (dated by TCRdb to the mid-2010s). Study-wide context: The study quantitatively tracked T-cell immune reconstitution after TCRalphabeta/CD19-depleted allogeneic hematopoietic cell transplantation in children using TCR repertoire profiling.

On the study overall, not on this receptor specifically: Over the following months the frequencies of hyperexpanded clones went down, and after one year T-cell counts and TCRbeta diversity were mostly credited to newly produced T cells. About two months after transplant, the apparently early recovery of alphabetaT-cell counts reportedly depended on just several hundred clones that had expanded rapidly and came from non-depleted graft cells. In some patients, high TCRbeta diversity at day 60 was attributed to recipient T cells and intrathymic progenitors that had survived conditioning.

The sample's treatment or condition label is to be understood as: allogeneic hematopoietic cell transplantation with graft depleted of TCRalphabeta T cells and CD19 B cells. The children who served as transplant recipients had been given grafts of TCRalphabeta/CD19-depleted allogeneic hematopoietic cells. The method was PCR. The reads were generated on an Illumina HiSeq 2500. To normalize quantification of the TCRbeta repertoire, the TCR libraries were built with molecular barcoding that relied on unique molecular identifiers. The public reads were run again by TCRdb, first through fastp at Q25 and then through MiXCR, and only productive beta chains were kept. One record per CDR3 amino acid sequence lists the most common genes and DNA. The sample table shows fewer than 450,000 distinct CDR3 sequences, and 15% to 20% are seen once. In total, the top ten clones hold roughly 41% of the sample. This specimen was PBMCs, mostly from graft donor cells, taken 360 days after TCRalphabeta/CD19-depleted stem cell transplant. The receptor was derived from a male patient between 2 and 9 years old who had a stem cell transplant for acute lymphoblastic leukemia, so the T cells may come from the graft donor.

The CDR3 is CASSLGPGTQYF. The nucleotide sequence is given as TGTGCCAGCAGCCTGGGTCCGGGGACGCAGTATTTT. The sequence is built from TRBV9 and TRBJ2-3; TRBD2 is a weak D gene call, 5 bases matching. V and J are truncated by 4 bases and 9 bases respectively, leaving an intervening sequence of 12 bases. From cysteine to phenylalanine, the CDR3 is 12 amino acids long. Only the CDR3 part of the read is kept: 36 bases, read in frame from the first base. The germline V gene supplies CDR1 SGDLS and CDR2 YYNGEE. This CDR3, with the reference TRBV9 and TRBJ2-3 proteins standing in past its ends, gives the full variable domain DSGVTQTPKHLITATGQRVTLRCSPRSGDLSVYWYQQSLDQGLQFLIQYYNGEERAKGNILERFSAQQFPDLHSELNLSSLELGDSALYFCASSLGPGTQYFGPGTRLTVL.